This T cell receptor (beta chain) comes out of a study of T cell repertoires in cytomegalovirus infection. Study at large: The authors relied on CMV epitopes, both recently identified HLA-C-restricted and well-studied HLA-B-restricted. CMV infection and matching HLA type were both indicated by public TCR beta signatures.

TCRdb fed the reads into MiXCR, producing one record per CDR3 protein. The sample records roughly 120,000 distinct CDR3 sequences, about 31% being singletons. Details on this clonotype: Its antigen is as yet unknown.

Regarding the study as a whole: Cumulative public TCR beta family frequency identified CMV carriers with the relevant HLA. Clonotypes of TCR beta that were HLA-C-restricted and CMV-specific dominated the ex vivo response.

The clonotype comes from a human donor in good health (CMV status not recorded). Some clones in this sample may be carry-over from other donors' samples. The sample in question was CD8+ T cells from cultured PBMCs, obtained from culture after CMV antigen stimulation.

The CDR3 spells CASTPWVEPDFYEQYF. In nucleotides, the CDR3 is TGTGCCAGCACTCCATGGGTGGAGCCGGACTTCTACGAGCAGTACTTC. The rearrangement joins TRBV2 to TRBJ2-7; TRBD2 is a possible D gene (5 bases). CDR3 size: 16 residues. V lost 7 bases to trimming and J lost 3 bases, with 22 bases between them. Looked up from germline, CDR1 is SNHLY and CDR2 is FYNNEI.